Below, 27 T cell receptor beta chains from the same sample are listed, as sequenced in a study of T cells in Graves' hyperthyroidism and ophthalmopathy. TCR beta CDR3 region amplification was performed from RNA transcripts. TCR CDR3 regions were first amplified by RT-PCR with HTBI primers. From the multiplex PCR reads, TCRdb called clonotypes with MiXCR, one entry per CDR3 protein. The sample carries 640,000 or so distinct CDR3 sequences, approximately 15% recorded once. The source material was blood. All receptors derive from a woman under 30 with Graves' ophthalmopathy.

The sample holds many counts of this clonotype. The J gene is TRBJ2-7, the V gene TRBV6-2 or TRBV6-3; no definite D call. The CDR3 is 16 amino acids. Germline CDR1 MNHEY, CDR2 SVGEGT. V gave up 2 bases and J gave up 1 base, with 15 bases separating them. The CDR3 nucleotides are TGTGCCAGCAGTTACCTCGTGGCTAGTGTTTCCTACGAGCAGTACTTC. This translates into CASSYLVASVSYEQYF.

This clonotype showed up many times. This rearrangement joins TRBV18 to TRBJ2-7; D gene unclear. The CDR3 consists of 13 residues. Germline CDR1 and CDR2: KGHSH and LQKENI. With 1 base removed from V and 2 bases from J, the gap between germline ends came to 6 bases. The CDR3 DNA is TGTGCCAGCTCACCACGGTCGACCTACGAGCAGTACTTC. Its translation is CASSPRSTYEQYF.

This chain uses TRBV29-1 with TRBJ1-1, with D hard to call. CDR3 length: 12 amino acids. V gave up 4 bases and J gave up 2 bases, with 8 bases separating them. Germline lookup yields CDR1 SQVTM and CDR2 ANQGSEA. CDR3: CSVAWGNTEAFF. The CDR3 bases are TGCAGCGTTGCTTGGGGTAACACTGAAGCTTTCTTT.

Many counts were recorded for this clonotype. The J gene is TRBJ1-1, the V gene TRBV11-2; D call uncertain. Germline lookup yields CDR1 SGHAT and CDR2 FQNNGV. V was trimmed by 5 bases and J by 7 bases, leaving 17 bases between them. The CDR3 runs to 14 residues. The CDR3 DNA reads as TGTGCCAGCAGCCTCAAGGGTGAGGCCCGTGAAGCTTTCTTT. Translation gives CASSLKGEAREAFF. Using reference TRBV11-2 and TRBJ1-1 for the parts outside the CDR3, the full variable domain is EAGVAQSPRYKIIEKRQSVAFWCNPISGHATLYWYQQILGQGPKLLIQFQNNGVVDDSQLPKDRFSAERLKGVDSTLKIQPAKLEDSAVYLCASSLKGEAREAFFGQGTRLTVV.

The sample holds many counts of this clonotype. V is TRBV6-1 and J is TRBJ1-1; D not resolved. CDR1 and CDR2 (germline): MNHNS, SASEGT. CDR3 length: 13 residues. Trimming took 7 bases from V and 4 from J, leaving 13 bases between them. Here the CDR3 reads CASTPPGFTEAFF. The CDR3 DNA is TGTGCCAGCACCCCCCCCGGTTTCACTGAAGCTTTCTTT.

The V and J genes are TRBV25-1 and TRBJ2-2; D remains ambiguous. The CDR3 consists of 16 residues. Germline loops: CDR1 MGHDK, CDR2 SYGVNS. V lost 2 bases and J 2 bases, leaving 12 bases between the germline ends. CDR3 DNA: TGTGCCAGCAGTGAAGCGGCAGGTAGAAACACCGGGGAGCTGTTTTTT. Protein product: CASSEAAGRNTGELFF.

This clonotype was counted only a few times. The chain recombines TRBV13 with TRBJ2-4; D unresolved. V was cut by 8 bases and J by 1 base, with 12 bases left in between. Germline V gene sequence: CDR1 PRHDT, CDR2 FYEKMQ (reference sequence). This CDR3 is 14 amino acids long. CDR3 residues: CASASTTAKNIQYF. The DNA of the CDR3 is TGTGCCAGCGCCTCTACTACGGCCAAAAACATTCAGTACTTC.

Of note for this clonotype: One junction end does not reproduce the germline sequence, and a read error may be involved. The chain employs TRBV19 and TRBJ2-1, with a weak D call TRBD1 (5 bases). The germline V gene has CDR1 LNHDA and CDR2 SQIVND (reference sequence). The CDR3 is 13 residues long. The CDR3 spells CASRGQSYNEQFF. DNA for the CDR3: TGTGCAAGTAGGGGTCAGTCCTACAATGAGCAGTTCTTC.

This rearrangement joins TRBV6-1 to TRBJ1-5; maybe TRBD1 (6 bases). The CDR3 contains 14 residues. The V and J ends lost 7 bases and 5 bases respectively, with 15 bases between them. Germline V gives CDR1 MNHNS, CDR2 SASEGT. The CDR3 region has the DNA TGTGCCAGCATAATACAGGGTTATGATCAGCCCCAGCATTTT. Its protein is CASIIQGYDQPQHF.

This chain joins TRBV25-1 and TRBJ1-4, with 9 positions matching TRBD1. This CDR3 spans 15 amino acids. Trimming removed 1 base from V and 7 bases from J; junction bases left unmatched: 4. Germline-derived CDR1 and CDR2 are MGHDK and SYGVNS. The CDR3 nucleotides are TGTGCCAGCAGTGAATTACAGGGGGCTGGTGAAAAACTGTTTTTT. Translating gives CASSELQGAGEKLFF. The full variable domain, rest sourced from reference TRBV25-1 and TRBJ1-4, is EADIYQTPRYLVIGTGKKITLECSQTMGHDKMYWYQQDPGMELHLIHYSYGVNSTEKGDLSSESTVSRIRTEHFPLTLESARPSHTSQYLCASSELQGAGEKLFFGSGTQLSVL.

The chain uses TRBV28 and TRBJ1-4; no reliable D call. Trimming pared 5 bases from V and 4 bases from J, leaving 20 bases between. The CDR3 contains 17 residues. Germline V gives CDR1 MDHEN, CDR2 SYDVKM. The CDR3 sequence: CASSPSRVTGGNEKLFF. In nucleotides, the CDR3 is TGTGCCAGCAGTCCCTCTCGCGTGACGGGCGGTAATGAAAAACTGTTTTTT.

This clonotype appeared many times. J is TRBJ2-7 and V is TRBV20-1; tentatively, D is TRBD2 (6 bases). The CDR3 is 12 residues long. Germline V gene lookup returns CDR1 DFQATT and CDR2 SNEGSKA (reference sequence). V lost 4 bases, J lost 6 bases, and 13 bases lay in between. The CDR3 protein is CSATPAGGEQYF. In DNA, the CDR3 is TGCAGTGCTACCCCGGCCGGGGGCGAGCAGTACTTC.

This clonotype was recorded at least ten times. V and J are TRBV12-3 or TRBV12-4 and TRBJ2-5, with 8 bases matching TRBD2. V dropped 5 bases and J dropped 4; count of bases not matched to a gene: 12. The CDR3 runs 16 residues. DNA of the CDR3: TGTGCCAGCAGTCCTCTTTCGGGAGGGCCAGGAGAGACCCAGTACTTC. Protein sequence: CASSPLSGGPGETQYF.

The J gene is TRBJ1-1, the V gene TRBV9, with D uncertain. Trimming shortened V by 0 bases and J by 1 base, and 10 bases separated the two germline ends. CDR3 length: 15 amino acids. Looked up from germline, CDR1 is SGDLS and CDR2 is YYNGEE. In DNA, the CDR3 is TGTGCCAGCAGCGTAGATAGTTTGCAGAACACTGAAGCTTTCTTT. It is translated as CASSVDSLQNTEAFF.

This clonotype was found many times. This chain links TRBV7-2 with TRBJ1-3, with D uncertain. Germline CDR1 and CDR2: SGHTA and FQGNSA. Trimming stripped 2 bases from V and 0 bases from J, with 5 bases between. The CDR3 covers 14 residues. The DNA for the CDR3 is TGTGCCAGCAGCTTATTGAGCTCTGGAAACACCATATATTTT. Translation: CASSLLSSGNTIYF.

The chain uses TRBV5-8 and TRBJ2-1; a possible D gene is TRBD2 (6 bases). V lost 0 bases, J lost 12 bases, and 10 bases lay in between. CDR1 and CDR2 (germline): SGHTS, YDEGEE. CDR3 size: 12 residues. The chain's CDR3 is CASSLVGSLQFF. The CDR3 DNA reads TGTGCCAGCAGCTTGGTCGGGAGTTTGCAGTTCTTC.

Many counts were recorded for this clonotype. V gene TRBV20-1 combines with J gene TRBJ1-2; D gene uncertain. This CDR3 contains 17 residues. Germline V gene sequence: CDR1 DFQATT, CDR2 SNEGSKA (reference sequence). V was clipped by 0 bases and J by 1 base, with 18 bases between them. CDR3: CSARDTSVGVLNYGYTF. CDR3 DNA: TGCAGTGCTAGAGATACCAGCGTCGGAGTTCTTAACTATGGCTACACCTTC.

This clonotype appeared many times. The chain carries TRBV3-1 and TRBJ2-7; D not certain. V lost 0 bases, J lost 2 bases, and 8 bases lay in between. The CDR3 is made up of 14 amino acids. CDR1 is LGHDT and CDR2 is YNNKEL in the germline V gene (reference sequence). The CDR3 coding sequence is TGTGCCAGCAGCCAAGAAACCCAGCCCTACGAGCAGTACTTC. Translated, it gives CASSQETQPYEQYF.

At least ten counts were recorded for this clonotype. CDR3 amino acids: CASSRTTSRDEQFF. The DNA of the CDR3 is TGTGCCAGCTCACGGACTACGTCACGGGATGAGCAGTTCTTC. V gene TRBV18 combines with J gene TRBJ2-1; D may be TRBD2 (6 bases). Germline V lookup: CDR1 KGHSH, CDR2 LQKENI. The CDR3 runs 14 residues. Deletions cut 4 bases from V and 8 bases from J, with 15 bases between.

Comments on this clonotype: With a much larger clone just one base away, this may be a read error. Since the CDR3 does not end with the conserved phenylalanine or tryptophan, this likely comes from a read error. The chain has TRBV15 and TRBJ2-7; the match to TRBD2 covers 7 bases. With 6 bases clipped from V and 6 bases from J, the junction kept 8 bases outside the gene matches. Germline CDR1 LNHNV, CDR2 YYDKDF (reference sequence). The CDR3 loop spans 13 amino acids. The CDR3 sequence is CATRQPGEGEQYL. The CDR3 coding sequence is TGTGCCACCAGACAGCCGGGGGAGGGCGAGCAGTACCTC.

This clonotype was observed many times. This chain connects TRBV7-3 to TRBJ2-3; 10 bases agree with TRBD2. Germline CDR1 is SGHTA and CDR2 is FQGTGA. V gave up 5 bases and J gave up 6 bases; unmatched junction bases: 14. There are 17 residues in the CDR3. DNA for the CDR3: TGTGCCAGCAGCCCCTGGGGGCTAGCGGGAGACTCGGATACGCAGTATTTT. Protein sequence: CASSPWGLAGDSDTQYF.

This chain links TRBV27 with TRBJ2-7; 12 bases fit TRBD2. Trimming took 5 bases from V and 4 from J; bases not matched to a gene: 6. Germline V gene lookup returns CDR1 MNHEY and CDR2 SMNVEV (reference sequence). CDR3 length equals 15 residues. The CDR3 spells CASSTTGLAGYEQYF. DNA of the CDR3: TGTGCCAGCAGTACAACGGGACTAGCGGGTTACGAGCAGTACTTC.

The chain combines TRBV7-6 with TRBJ1-6; TRBD1 might be the D (5 bases). Germline V gene data show CDR1 as SGHVS and CDR2 as FNYEAQ. CDR3 length: 16 residues. V shed 5 bases and J shed 5 bases, with 16 bases lying between them. The CDR3 sequence is CASSLAPWGDNSPLHF. CDR3 nucleotide sequence: TGTGCCAGCAGCCTCGCCCCATGGGGGGATAATTCACCCCTCCACTTT.

Ten or more counts support this clonotype. The chain carries TRBV20-1 and TRBJ1-1; tentative D call: TRBD1 (5 bases). Germline CDR1 reads DFQATT; CDR2 reads SNEGSKA (reference sequence). Trimming took 1 base from V and 3 from J, leaving 15 bases between them. This CDR3 has 15 residues. CDR3 loop: CSARVSARGDTEAFF. The DNA of the CDR3 is TGCAGTGCTAGAGTAAGCGCCCGGGGGGACACTGAAGCTTTCTTT.

This clonotype was counted a few times. A much larger clone lies one base from this, so it may be a read error. The chain couples TRBV6-1 to TRBJ2-3, with 9 bases matching TRBD1. Germline-derived CDR1 and CDR2 are MNHNS and SASEGT. Unmatched junction bases numbered 18, after V lost 6 bases and J lost 8 bases. CDR3 length equals 17 residues. In DNA form, the CDR3 reads TGTGCCAGCAGCTCCCTAACCTGGGGACAGGGAAAAGGTACGCAGTATTTT. Translating it yields CASSSLTWGQGKGTQYF.

This chain joins TRBV20-1 and TRBJ2-1, with 14 bases aligning to TRBD2. CDR3 length equals 14 residues. The germline CDR1 and CDR2 sequences are DFQATT and SNEGSKA (reference sequence). J was trimmed by 6 bases and V by 5 bases; bases with no gene match: 3. CDR3 region: CSALTSGRGNEQFF. Here the CDR3 DNA reads TGCAGTGCTTTGACTAGCGGGAGGGGCAATGAGCAGTTCTTC.

The chain carries TRBV7-2 and TRBJ2-2; 10 positions match TRBD2. The CDR3 sequence is 21 residues long. Germline V lookup: CDR1 SGHTA, CDR2 FQGNSA. After removal of 1 base from V and 7 bases from J, the junction contained 21 bases not matched to a gene. The chain's CDR3 is CASSLGILAPGLAVFNGELFF. The CDR3 DNA sequence: TGTGCCAGCAGCTTAGGGATTTTGGCTCCTGGACTAGCGGTATTTAACGGGGAGCTGTTTTTT. The variable domain in full, completed from reference TRBV7-2 and TRBJ2-2, reads GAGVSQSPSNKVTEKGKDVELRCDPISGHTALYWYRQSLGQGLEFLIYFQGNSAPDKSGLPSDRFSAERTGGSVSTLTIQRTQQEDSAVYLCASSLGILAPGLAVFNGELFFGEGSRLTVL.